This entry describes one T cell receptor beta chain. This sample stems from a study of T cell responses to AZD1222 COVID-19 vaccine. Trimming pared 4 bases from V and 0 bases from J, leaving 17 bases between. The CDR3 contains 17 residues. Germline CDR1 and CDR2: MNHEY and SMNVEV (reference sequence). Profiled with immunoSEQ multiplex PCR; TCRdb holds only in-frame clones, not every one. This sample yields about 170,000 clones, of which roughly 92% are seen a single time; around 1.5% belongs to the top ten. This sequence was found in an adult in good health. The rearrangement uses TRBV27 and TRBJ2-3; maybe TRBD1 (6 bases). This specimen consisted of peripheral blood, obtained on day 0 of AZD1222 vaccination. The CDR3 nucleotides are TGTGCCAGCAGTTCCACACCCGGGACATTTAGCACAGATACGCAGTATTTT. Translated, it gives CASSSTPGTFSTDTQYF.